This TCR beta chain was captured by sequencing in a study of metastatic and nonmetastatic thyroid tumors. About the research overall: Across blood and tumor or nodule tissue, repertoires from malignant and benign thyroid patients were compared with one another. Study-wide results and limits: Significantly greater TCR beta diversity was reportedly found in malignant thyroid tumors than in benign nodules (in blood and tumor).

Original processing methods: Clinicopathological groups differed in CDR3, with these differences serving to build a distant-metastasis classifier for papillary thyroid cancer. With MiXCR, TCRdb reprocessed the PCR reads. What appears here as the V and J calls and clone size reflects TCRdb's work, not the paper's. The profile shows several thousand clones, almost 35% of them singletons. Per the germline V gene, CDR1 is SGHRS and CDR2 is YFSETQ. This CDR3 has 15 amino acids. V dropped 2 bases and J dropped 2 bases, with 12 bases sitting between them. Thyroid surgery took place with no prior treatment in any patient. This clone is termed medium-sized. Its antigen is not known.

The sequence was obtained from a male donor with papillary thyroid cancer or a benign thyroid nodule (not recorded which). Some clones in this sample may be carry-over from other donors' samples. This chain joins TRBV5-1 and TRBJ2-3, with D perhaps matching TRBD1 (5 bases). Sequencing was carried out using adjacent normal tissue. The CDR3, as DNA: TGCGCCAGCAGCTTTCAGGGTGAAATCACAGATACGCAGTATTTT. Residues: CASSFQGEITDTQYF.